Following are 9 T cell receptor beta chains from one sample sequenced in a study of cytomegalovirus exposure and HLA in healthy donors. Data came from immunoSEQ multiplex PCR; TCRdb stores just in-frame clones and leaves some out. In the table there are approximately 210,000 clones, about 90% of which are singletons. Sequencing was done on a sample of PBMCs. The source of these receptors is a young woman in good health and CMV-seronegative.

This clone occurred once. The rearrangement joins TRBV5-6 to TRBJ2-5; D is uncertain. The V end was cut by 3 bases, the J end by 1 base, with 10 bases between. The CDR3 runs 14 residues. CDR1 SGHDT and CDR2 YYEEEE come from the germline V gene. DNA for the CDR3: TGTGCCAGCAGCTATGCCCAGGCCCAAGAGACCCAGTACTTC. It specifies CASSYAQAQETQYF.

The chain couples TRBV28 to TRBJ2-1, with TRBD1 identical over 8 bases. Germline values: CDR1 MDHEN, CDR2 SYDVKM. V shed 6 bases, J shed 2 bases, and the junction held 15 bases outside the gene matches. This CDR3 is 18 amino acids long. CDR3 sequence: CASSHWTGQRPTYNEQFF. DNA of the CDR3: TGTGCCAGCAGCCATTGGACAGGGCAGCGCCCAACCTACAATGAGCAGTTCTTC. Together with reference TRBV28 and TRBJ2-1, the CDR3 gives the full variable domain: DVKVTQSSRYLVKRTGEKVFLECVQDMDHENMFWYRQDPGLGLRLIYFSYDVKMKEKGDIPEGYSVSREKKERFSLILESASTNQTSMYLCASSHWTGQRPTYNEQFFGPGTRLTVL.

V is TRBV2 and J is TRBJ1-1; D ambiguous. Germline assignment: CDR1 SNHLY and CDR2 FYNNEI. The CDR3 runs 11 residues. The V gene lost 6 bases and the J gene lost 3 bases, with 5 bases spanning the gap. DNA of the CDR3: TGTGCCAGCAGCGGGTACACTGAAGCTTTCTTT. This encodes CASSGYTEAFF.

V usage is TRBV20-1 and J usage is TRBJ2-7; D might be TRBD1 (5 bases). Trimming removed 7 bases from V and 2 bases from J, with 9 bases in between. The CDR3 totals 11 residues. CDR1 is DFQATT, CDR2 SNEGSKA, per germline (reference sequence). The CDR3 loop reads CSVDTPYEQYF. The DNA of the CDR3 is TGCAGTGTGGACACCCCCTACGAGCAGTACTTC.

The rearrangement links TRBV7-8 to TRBJ2-3, with D possibly being TRBD1 (6 bases). The CDR3 is made up of 15 amino acids. Germline CDR1 SGHVS, CDR2 FQNEAQ. The V gene lost 6 bases and the J gene lost 6 bases, with 19 bases spanning the gap. CDR3 nucleotides: TGTGCCAGCAGTCGACAGGTTAAAGTTCTGGATACGCAGTATTTT. It specifies CASSRQVKVLDTQYF.

The V call is TRBV10-3, the J call TRBJ2-1; maybe TRBD2 (6 bases). The CDR3 covers 15 residues. Germline V gene data show CDR1 as ENHRY and CDR2 as SYGVKD. V was cut by 2 bases and J by 2 bases, with 10 bases left in between. CDR3 region: CAISEGEVPYNEQFF. As DNA, the CDR3 is TGTGCCATCAGTGAGGGGGAGGTGCCCTACAATGAGCAGTTCTTC.

This chain links TRBV10-1 with TRBJ2-1; 8 bases are a match to TRBD2. The germline V gene has CDR1 WNHNN and CDR2 SYGVQD (reference sequence). Unmatched junction bases numbered 13, after V lost 3 bases and J lost 6 bases. CDR3 length: 17 amino acids. Written as DNA, the CDR3 is TGCGCCAGCAGTGAAATAGCGGGAAGCCCGTGGGGCAATGAGCAGTTCTTC. This gives the protein CASSEIAGSPWGNEQFF.

V and J are TRBV27 and TRBJ2-2, with D tentatively TRBD1 (6 bases). V was pared by 6 bases and J by 9 bases, with 17 bases between. CDR1 is MNHEY, CDR2 SMNVEV, per germline (reference sequence). There are 14 residues in the CDR3. CDR3 sequence reads: CASSRRGPPRELFF. The DNA for the CDR3 is TGTGCCAGCAGCCGCAGGGGACCACCCAGGGAGCTGTTTTTT.

This chain links TRBV6-1 with TRBJ1-4, with a weak D call TRBD1 (5 bases). Germline values: CDR1 MNHNS, CDR2 SASEGT. The CDR3 covers 15 residues. Between the trimmed V and J ends, which lost 3 bases and 4 bases, there was a span of 12 bases. The CDR3 sequence is CASSEGLGLNEKLFF. The CDR3 DNA is TGTGCCAGCAGTGAGGGACTGGGACTTAATGAAAAACTGTTTTTT.